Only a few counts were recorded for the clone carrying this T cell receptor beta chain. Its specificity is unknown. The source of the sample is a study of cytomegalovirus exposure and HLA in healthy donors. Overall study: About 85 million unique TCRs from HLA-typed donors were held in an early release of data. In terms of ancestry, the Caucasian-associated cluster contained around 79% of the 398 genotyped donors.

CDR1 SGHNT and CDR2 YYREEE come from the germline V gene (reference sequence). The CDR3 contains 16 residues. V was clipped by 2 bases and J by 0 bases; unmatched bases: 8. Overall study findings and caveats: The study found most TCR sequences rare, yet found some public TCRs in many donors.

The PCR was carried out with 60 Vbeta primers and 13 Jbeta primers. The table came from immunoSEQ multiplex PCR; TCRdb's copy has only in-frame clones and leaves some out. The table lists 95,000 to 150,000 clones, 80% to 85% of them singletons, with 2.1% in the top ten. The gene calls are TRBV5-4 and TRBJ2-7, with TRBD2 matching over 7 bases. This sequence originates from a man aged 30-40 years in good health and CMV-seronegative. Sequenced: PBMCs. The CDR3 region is CASSFGRGGSSYEQYF. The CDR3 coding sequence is TGTGCCAGCAGCTTCGGTCGCGGCGGGAGCTCCTACGAGCAGTACTTC. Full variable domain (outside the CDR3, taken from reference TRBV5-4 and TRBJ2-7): ETGVTQSPTHLIKTRGQQVTLRCSSQSGHNTVSWYQQALGQGPQFIFQYYREEENGRGNFPPRFSGLQFPNYSSELNVNALELDDSALYLCASSFGRGGSSYEQYFGPGTRLTVT.